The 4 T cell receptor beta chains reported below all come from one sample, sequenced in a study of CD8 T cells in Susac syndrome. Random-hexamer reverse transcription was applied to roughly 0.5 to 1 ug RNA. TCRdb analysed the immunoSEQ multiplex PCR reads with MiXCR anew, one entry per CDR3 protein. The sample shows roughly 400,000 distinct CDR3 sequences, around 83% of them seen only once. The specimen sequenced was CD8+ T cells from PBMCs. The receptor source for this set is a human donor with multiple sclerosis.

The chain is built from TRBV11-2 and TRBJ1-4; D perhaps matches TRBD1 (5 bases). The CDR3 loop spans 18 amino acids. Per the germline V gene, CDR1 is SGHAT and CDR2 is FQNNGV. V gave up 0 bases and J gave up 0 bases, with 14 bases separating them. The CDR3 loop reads CASSLDLWGKATNEKLFF. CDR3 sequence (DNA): TGTGCCAGCAGCTTAGATTTGTGGGGCAAAGCAACTAATGAAAAACTGTTTTTT. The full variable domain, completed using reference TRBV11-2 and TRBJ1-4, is EAGVAQSPRYKIIEKRQSVAFWCNPISGHATLYWYQQILGQGPKLLIQFQNNGVVDDSQLPKDRFSAERLKGVDSTLKIQPAKLEDSAVYLCASSLDLWGKATNEKLFFGSGTQLSVL.

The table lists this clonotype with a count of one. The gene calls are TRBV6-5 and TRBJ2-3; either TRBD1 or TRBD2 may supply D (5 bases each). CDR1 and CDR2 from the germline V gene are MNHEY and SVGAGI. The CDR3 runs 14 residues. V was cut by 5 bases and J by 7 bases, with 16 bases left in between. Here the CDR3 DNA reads TGTGCCAGCAGTCCCGGGACCATTCTCTATACGCAGTATTTT. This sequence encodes CASSPGTILYTQYF.

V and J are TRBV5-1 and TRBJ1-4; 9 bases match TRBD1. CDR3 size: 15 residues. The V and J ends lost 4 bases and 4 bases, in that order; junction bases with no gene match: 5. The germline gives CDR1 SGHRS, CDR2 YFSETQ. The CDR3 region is CASSDGTGLNEKLFF. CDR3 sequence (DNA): TGCGCCAGCAGCGACGGGACAGGGCTTAATGAAAAACTGTTTTTT. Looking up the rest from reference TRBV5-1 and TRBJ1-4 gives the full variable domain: KAGVTQTPRYLIKTRGQQVTLSCSPISGHRSVSWYQQTPGQGLQFLFEYFSETQRNKGNFPGRFSGRQFSNSRSEMNVSTLELGDSALYLCASSDGTGLNEKLFFGSGTQLSVL.

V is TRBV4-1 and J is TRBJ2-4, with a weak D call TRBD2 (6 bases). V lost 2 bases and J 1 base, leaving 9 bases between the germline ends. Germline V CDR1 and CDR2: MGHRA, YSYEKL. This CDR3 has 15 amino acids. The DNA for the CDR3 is TGCGCCAGCAGCCAACTAGGAGGGGCCAAAAACATTCAGTACTTC. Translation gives CASSQLGGAKNIQYF.